These 27 T cell receptor beta chains share one sample of origin, sequenced in a study of low-dose radiotherapy and immunotherapy resistance in tumors. Sample time point: before trial treatment. Priming of first-strand cDNA relied on TRAV- and TRBV-specific primers (covering alpha and beta chains). PCR amplification of the TCRs was performed with Phusion for 15 to 25 PCR cycles, and it relied on a constant-region primer together with a V-primer adapter. Using its own MiXCR run on the reads, TCRdb lists one record per CDR3 protein. The repertoire consists of fewer than 95,000 distinct CDR3 sequences, with 8% to 10% occurring once and the leading ten covering around 0.98%. The sample here was PBMCs, taken before treatment. All receptors derive from a male donor with prostate cancer.

This clonotype was seen many times. The chain joins TRBV2 to TRBJ1-1; TRBD1 aligns across 7 bases. V lost 4 bases and J lost 5; bases outside the gene matches: 7. This CDR3 is built from 14 residues. Germline V gene lookup returns CDR1 SNHLY and CDR2 FYNNEI. The CDR3 nucleotides are TGTGCCAGCAGTGGAACAGGGGCCACTACTGAAGCTTTCTTT. This gives the protein CASSGTGATTEAFF.

There are many counts of this clonotype. The J gene is TRBJ1-5, the V gene TRBV12-3 or TRBV12-4, with D tentatively TRBD1 (5 bases). CDR3 length: 15 amino acids. Trimming removed 3 bases at V and 2 bases at J, with 11 bases between. CDR3 DNA: TGTGCCAGCAGTTTCGGGGCCAGCGGCAATCAGCCCCAGCATTTT. This encodes CASSFGASGNQPQHF.

This clonotype has at least ten counts. The chain links TRBV6-2 or TRBV6-3 to TRBJ2-7; 10 bases are a match to TRBD2. The germline gives CDR1 MNHEY, CDR2 SVGEGT. This CDR3 comprises 15 residues. With V trimmed by 1 base and J by 6 bases, 6 bases remained unmatched. CDR3 nucleotide sequence: TGTGCCAGCAGTTACTGGAGCGGGAGGGAGGGCGAGCAGTACTTC. This translates into CASSYWSGREGEQYF.

The sample holds many counts of this clonotype. The chain joins TRBV24-1 to TRBJ2-1; TRBD2 is a possible D gene (5 bases). Germline V gives CDR1 KGHDR, CDR2 SFDVKD. This CDR3 region has 12 residues. V was pared by 4 bases and J by 13 bases, with 13 bases between. The chain's CDR3 is CATSEAREKQFF. CDR3 coding DNA: TGTGCCACCAGTGAGGCCCGGGAAAAACAGTTCTTC.

In this sample, this clonotype turned up a few times. The chain carries TRBV5-1 and TRBJ2-1, with TRBD2 matching over 10 bases. The trim removed 1 base at V and 9 bases at J, leaving 10 bases unmatched. CDR3 length: 16 amino acids. Germline-derived CDR1 and CDR2 are SGHRS and YFSETQ. The CDR3 loop is CASSLSTSGISGEQFF. The CDR3 DNA sequence: TGCGCCAGCAGCTTGTCAACTAGCGGGATTTCGGGTGAGCAGTTCTTC.

This clonotype was recorded many times. This sequence joins TRBV29-1 and TRBJ2-5; TRBD1 aligns across 12 bases. V was clipped by 7 bases and J by 4 bases; unmatched bases: 4. Germline CDR1 is SQVTM and CDR2 is ANQGSEA. The CDR3 is made up of 13 amino acids. DNA of the CDR3: TGCAGCGCGTGGGACAGGGGGCGAGAGACCCAGTACTTC. It codes for CSAWDRGRETQYF.

This clonotype was found many times. This rearrangement joins TRBV10-3 to TRBJ2-2; D gene unclear. This CDR3 region has 14 residues. Germline V gives CDR1 ENHRY, CDR2 SYGVKD. V was cut by 2 bases and J by 3 bases, with 7 bases left in between. DNA for the CDR3: TGTGCCATCAGTGAGAGCCCATACACCGGGGAGCTGTTTTTT. Translating gives CAISESPYTGELFF.

Concerning this clonotype itself: With only one base between it and a far larger clone, this is likely a read error. The chain carries TRBV6-8 and TRBJ1-1; 7 bases align to TRBD1. Germline CDR1 is MNHGY and CDR2 is SAAAGT. With 0 bases clipped from V and 7 bases from J, the junction kept 17 bases outside the gene matches. This CDR3 has 18 residues. DNA for the CDR3: TGTGCCAGCAGTTACTCGTCGGTTAAATGGGACAGCCGTGGTGAAGCTTTCTTT. This sequence encodes CASSYSSVKWDSRGEAFF.

This clonotype was detected ten times or more. V is TRBV7-3 and J is TRBJ2-7; 9 nucleotides align to TRBD2. V dropped 1 base and J dropped 2; count of bases not matched to a gene: 6. The CDR3 consists of 16 residues. The V gene's germline CDR1 is SGHTA and CDR2 FQGTGA. CDR3 residues: CASSLKAAGGAYEQYF. The DNA for the CDR3 is TGTGCCAGCAGCTTAAAGGCAGCGGGAGGAGCCTACGAGCAGTACTTC. The full variable domain, its missing parts supplied by reference TRBV7-3 and TRBJ2-7, is GAGVSQTPSNKVTEKGKYVELRCDPISGHTALYWYRQSLGQGPEFLIYFQGTGAADDSGLPNDRFFAVRPEGSVSTLKIQRTERGDSAVYLCASSLKAAGGAYEQYFGPGTRLTVT.

This clonotype came up many times. This sequence joins TRBV11-2 and TRBJ2-3, with 8 bases fitting TRBD2. The CDR3 loop spans 16 amino acids. Germline V gives CDR1 SGHAT, CDR2 FQNNGV. The junction had 10 bases not matched to a gene; V was cut back by 5 bases and J by 3 bases. CDR3 sequence: CASSERLAPETDTQYF. CDR3 sequence (DNA): TGTGCCAGCAGCGAGCGACTAGCGCCGGAGACAGATACGCAGTATTTT.

In its sample, this clonotype was seen once. A read error is likely here: a far larger clone is one base away. The gene calls are TRBV4-3 and TRBJ2-5; D is perhaps TRBD1 (6 bases). The J call could be wrong; TRBJ2-1 is a better fit for the DNA end. This CDR3 has 15 residues. Germline lookup yields CDR1 LGHNA and CDR2 YSLEER. The CDR3 region has the DNA TGCGCCAGCAGCCAGGAGGCAGGCAGGGGACATGAGCAGTTCTTC. This gives the protein CASSQEAGRGHEQFF.

This clonotype was detected ten times or more. The chain recombines TRBV30 with TRBJ2-1, with D perhaps matching TRBD1 (5 bases). The CDR3 is 17 residues long. Germline V gene data show CDR1 as GTSNPN and CDR2 as SVGIG (reference sequence). The V end lost 0 bases, the J end lost 0 bases, and 15 bases lay between the germline ends. The CDR3, as DNA: TGTGCCTGGAGTGTGACAGCGCCGCTCGTCTCCTACAATGAGCAGTTCTTC. Amino acids: CAWSVTAPLVSYNEQFF.

In this sample, this clonotype turned up many times. The CDR3 DNA reads as TGTGCCAGTAGTATTCTCGGGGCCAACTATGGCTACACCTTC. This translates into CASSILGANYGYTF. The chain joins TRBV19 to TRBJ1-2, with a weak D call TRBD1 (5 bases). V was trimmed by 3 bases and J by 2 bases, leaving 10 bases between them. This CDR3 comprises 14 residues. Germline loops: CDR1 LNHDA, CDR2 SQIVND (reference sequence).

Ten or more counts support this clonotype. The chain recombines TRBV4-1 with TRBJ2-7; TRBD2 agrees at 9 bases. After removal of 0 bases from V and 2 bases from J, the junction contained 5 bases not matched to a gene. The CDR3 consists of 16 residues. The V gene's germline CDR1 is MGHRA and CDR2 YSYEKL. In DNA, the CDR3 is TGCGCCAGCAGCCAAGAGGCAGCGGGAGGAACCTACGAGCAGTACTTC. This codes for CASSQEAAGGTYEQYF.

This clonotype has at least ten counts. V and J are TRBV5-1 and TRBJ1-2; 11 nucleotides match TRBD1. J was trimmed by 8 bases and V by 0 bases; bases with no gene match: 6. The CDR3 has 15 amino acids. The germline gives CDR1 SGHRS, CDR2 YFSETQ. The CDR3 DNA is TGCGCCAGCAGCTTGGAAGGACAGGGGGCGACCGGCTACACCTTC. Encoded protein: CASSLEGQGATGYTF.

This clonotype was seen only once. A far bigger clonotype differs at one base, so this is likely a read error. V gene TRBV5-1 combines with J gene TRBJ2-7; TRBD2 matches 8 bases. The trim removed 3 bases at V and 7 bases at J, leaving 9 bases unmatched. The CDR3 has 14 amino acids. Per the germline V gene, CDR1 is SGHRS and CDR2 is YFSETQ. As DNA, the CDR3 is TGCGCCAGCAGCTGGAGCGGGAGAGGTAATGAGCAGTACTTC. Its translation is CASSWSGRGNEQYF.

This clonotype was counted many times. The V and J genes are TRBV7-3 and TRBJ2-1; TRBD2 agrees at 9 bases. Germline V CDR1 and CDR2: SGHTA, FQGTGA. This CDR3 is built from 16 residues. The J segment lost 4 bases and the V segment lost 5 bases, leaving 9 bases of the junction unmatched. CDR3 DNA: TGTGCCAGCAGCGTTAGCGGGAGCCCTTGGTACAATGAGCAGTTCTTC. Encoded protein: CASSVSGSPWYNEQFF.

This clonotype came up many times. V and J are TRBV5-4 and TRBJ2-3, with 10 bases identical to TRBD2. Germline CDR1 and CDR2: SGHNT and YYREEE (reference sequence). This CDR3 comprises 16 residues. The V and J ends lost 0 bases and 1 base, in that order; junction bases with no gene match: 2. This CDR3 reads CASSLGGTSGTDTQYF. The DNA for the CDR3 is TGTGCCAGCAGCTTGGGCGGGACTAGCGGCACAGATACGCAGTATTTT.

This clonotype was recorded many times. The gene calls are TRBV5-6 and TRBJ2-7; tentatively, D is TRBD2 (6 bases). V was pared by 1 base and J by 1 base, with 15 bases between. From germline, CDR1 is SGHDT and CDR2 YYEEEE. The length of the CDR3 is 16 residues. The CDR3 here is CASSLLSGVESYEQYF. The CDR3 DNA is TGTGCCAGCAGCTTGTTGTCGGGAGTGGAGTCCTACGAGCAGTACTTC. The complete variable domain, with remaining parts taken from reference TRBV5-6 and TRBJ2-7, reads DAGVTQSPTHLIKTRGQQVTLRCSPKSGHDTVSWYQQALGQGPQFIFQYYEEEERQRGNFPDRFSGHQFPNYSSELNVNALLLGDSALYLCASSLLSGVESYEQYFGPGTRLTVT.

The sample holds many counts of this clonotype. The chain combines TRBV29-1 with TRBJ1-1; 7 nucleotides align to TRBD1. The CDR3 has 15 residues. Germline V gene sequence: CDR1 SQVTM, CDR2 ANQGSEA. J gave up 2 bases and V 2 bases, and 8 bases lay outside the gene matches. The CDR3: CSVERGDSVNTEAFF. As DNA, the CDR3 is TGCAGCGTTGAACGGGGGGACAGCGTTAACACTGAAGCTTTCTTT. The full variable domain, in which reference TRBV29-1 and TRBJ1-1 provide the parts outside the CDR3, is SAVISQKPSRDICQRGTSLTIQCQVDSQVTMMFWYRQQPGQSLTLIATANQGSEATYESGFVIDKFPISRPNLTFSTLTVSNMSPEDSSIYLCSVERGDSVNTEAFFGQGTRLTVV.

This clonotype has ten or more counts. The V gene is TRBV20-1, the J gene TRBJ2-3, with 7 nucleotides matching TRBD2. CDR3 length: 16 residues. V lost 7 bases, J lost 2 bases, and 15 bases stayed unmatched. CDR1 and CDR2 from the germline V gene are DFQATT and SNEGSKA (reference sequence). Here the CDR3 DNA reads TGCAGTGTCACCCTTGGGGGAGGGGCCAACACAGATACGCAGTATTTT. It translates to CSVTLGGGANTDTQYF.

This clonotype was detected many times. V usage is TRBV11-1 and J usage is TRBJ1-1; D is unclear. CDR1 and CDR2 from the germline V gene are SGHAT and FQDESV (reference sequence). This CDR3 has 12 amino acids. Trimming left V 3 bases short and J 2 bases short, with 4 bases between. The CDR3 coding sequence is TGTGCCAGCAGCTTCAGAAACACTGAAGCTTTCTTT. Encoded protein: CASSFRNTEAFF. Variable domain in full (rest from reference TRBV11-1 and TRBJ1-1): EAEVAQSPRYKITEKSQAVAFWCDPISGHATLYWYRQILGQGPELLVQFQDESVVDDSQLPKDRFSAERLKGVDSTLKIQPAELGDSAMYLCASSFRNTEAFFGQGTRLTVV.

In its sample, this clonotype was seen many times. V is TRBV20-1 and J is TRBJ2-7; 13 bases are a match to TRBD2. Germline-derived CDR1 and CDR2 are DFQATT and SNEGSKA (reference sequence). The CDR3 is 14 amino acids. The CDR3 coding sequence is TGCAGCCCGGGAGAAGGGACTAGCGGGACTGGGAAGTACTTC. Translating it yields CSPGEGTSGTGKYF.

This clonotype has ten or more counts. DNA of the CDR3: TGCAGCGTTGGTCAGAGTTCCACCGGGGAGCTGTTTTTT. Amino acid sequence: CSVGQSSTGELFF. The J gene is TRBJ2-2, the V gene TRBV29-1; D unclear. Trimming cost V 4 bases and J 4 bases, with 10 bases left between them. CDR1 is SQVTM, CDR2 ANQGSEA, per germline. The CDR3 loop spans 13 amino acids.

The sample holds many counts of this clonotype. The genes are TRBV7-2 and TRBJ2-1, with 13 bases that match TRBD2. V was pared by 5 bases and J by 7 bases, with 8 bases of the junction left unmatched. CDR3 size: 16 residues. Germline V lookup: CDR1 SGHTA, CDR2 FQGNSA. The CDR3 nucleotides are TGTGCCAGCAGCCCCCAACTAGCGGGAGGGCTTAATGAGCAGTTCTTC. It codes for CASSPQLAGGLNEQFF. Full variable domain (remainder filled in from reference TRBV7-2 and TRBJ2-1): GAGVSQSPSNKVTEKGKDVELRCDPISGHTALYWYRQSLGQGLEFLIYFQGNSAPDKSGLPSDRFSAERTGGSVSTLTIQRTQQEDSAVYLCASSPQLAGGLNEQFFGPGTRLTVL.

This clonotype was seen many times. The chain joins TRBV11-2 to TRBJ2-4, with D hard to call. Trimming removed 5 bases at V and 7 bases at J, with 12 bases between. There are 13 residues in the CDR3. Per germline, CDR1 SGHAT and CDR2 FQNNGV. CDR3 residues: CASSPGPVNIQYF. As DNA, the CDR3 is TGTGCCAGCAGCCCCGGTCCGGTTAACATTCAGTACTTC.

The chain links TRBV5-4 to TRBJ2-4; no clear D gene. V dropped 0 bases and J dropped 3 bases, with 10 bases sitting between them. The CDR3 has 15 amino acids. Germline lookup yields CDR1 SGHNT and CDR2 YYREEE (reference sequence). The DNA for the CDR3 is TGTGCCAGCAGCTTGGAGACGGACGTCAAAAACATTCAGTACTTC. Protein product: CASSLETDVKNIQYF.